The 23 T cell receptor beta chains presented below share a single source sample, sequenced in a study of OX40 agonist ivuxolimab in advanced cancers. Libraries were prepared by immunoSEQ multiplex PCR; TCRdb keeps only in-frame clonotypes and omits some of them. The sample carries about 32,000 clones, around three quarters recorded once. The sequenced sample was CD4+ or CD8+ T cells sorted from blood, obtained in a trial of the OX40 agonist ivuxolimab. These receptors were collected from an adult with an advanced solid tumor such as melanoma, head and neck, liver or kidney cancer.

This clone rates as medium-sized. This sequence joins TRBV2 and TRBJ1-2, with D tentatively TRBD1 (6 bases). V lost 4 bases and J lost 4, with 10 bases in between. The V gene's germline CDR1 is SNHLY and CDR2 FYNNEI. This CDR3 spans 13 amino acids. This CDR3 is CASSGRQVYGYTF. In DNA, the CDR3 is TGTGCCAGCAGTGGACGACAGGTCTATGGCTACACCTTC.

The chain couples TRBV30 to TRBJ1-6; D not resolved. From germline, CDR1 is GTSNPN and CDR2 SVGIG (reference sequence). The CDR3 length is 12 residues. V was pared by 2 bases and J by 7 bases, with 6 bases between. Here the CDR3 reads CAWSLSNSPLHF. The CDR3 DNA sequence: TGTGCCTGGAGTTTATCGAATTCACCCCTCCACTTT.

This clone was counted once. The rearrangement uses TRBV6-5 and TRBJ2-7; a weak D match, TRBD1 (6 bases). The CDR3 extends over 14 amino acids. V dropped 2 bases and J dropped 4 bases, with 12 bases sitting between them. Germline V CDR1 and CDR2: MNHEY, SVGAGI. The CDR3 DNA sequence: TGTGCCAGCAGTTACGGGCAGGGGCTGTACGAGCAGTACTTC. This codes for CASSYGQGLYEQYF.

The rearrangement uses TRBV6-6 and TRBJ2-2, with TRBD2 as a possible D gene (5 bases). CDR1 MNHNY and CDR2 SVGAGI come from the germline V gene (reference sequence). The CDR3 is 13 residues long. V lost 2 bases and J 4 bases, leaving 5 bases between the germline ends. CDR3 sequence reads: CASSYRGTGELFF. The CDR3 region has the DNA TGTGCCAGCAGTTACCGGGGCACCGGGGAGCTGTTTTTT.

This clone came up once. The gene calls are TRBV5-1 and TRBJ1-1; D uncertain. V was shortened by 0 bases and J by 6 bases, with 12 bases between the two germline ends. This CDR3 has 14 residues. CDR1 is SGHRS, CDR2 YFSETQ, per germline. The DNA of the CDR3 is TGCGCCAGCAGCTTGGAACCGGGGAGGGCTGAAGCTTTCTTT. It codes for CASSLEPGRAEAFF. The whole variable domain, remainder taken from reference TRBV5-1 and TRBJ1-1, is KAGVTQTPRYLIKTRGQQVTLSCSPISGHRSVSWYQQTPGQGLQFLFEYFSETQRNKGNFPGRFSGRQFSNSRSEMNVSTLELGDSALYLCASSLEPGRAEAFFGQGTRLTVV.

The chain links TRBV9 to TRBJ1-1; D is possibly TRBD1 (6 bases). CDR1 and CDR2 from the germline V gene are SGDLS and YYNGEE. Deletions cut 6 bases from V and 1 base from J, with 16 bases between. This CDR3 contains 15 residues. CDR3 nucleotide sequence: TGTGCCAGCAAGACGCGGGGGGCTACGAACACTGAAGCTTTCTTT. Translated, it gives CASKTRGATNTEAFF.

The chain carries TRBV6-1 and TRBJ2-1; 16 nucleotides line up with TRBD2. The V gene's germline CDR1 is MNHNS and CDR2 SASEGT. The junction had 7 bases not matched to a gene; V was cut back by 4 bases and J by 7 bases. The CDR3 covers 17 residues. CDR3 sequence: CASSGPGLAGGLNEQFF. CDR3 DNA sequence: TGTGCCAGCAGTGGTCCGGGACTAGCGGGGGGGCTTAATGAGCAGTTCTTC.

This sequence joins TRBV6-5 and TRBJ2-7, with no clear D. This CDR3 contains 13 residues. The V and J ends lost 5 bases and 0 bases respectively, with 8 bases between them. Per the germline V gene, CDR1 is MNHEY and CDR2 is SVGAGI. DNA for the CDR3: TGTGCCAGCAGTATAACAGTCTCCTACGAGCAGTACTTC. The encoded protein is CASSITVSYEQYF.

The V and J genes are TRBV5-6 and TRBJ2-2; 8 nucleotides align to TRBD1. J was trimmed by 4 bases and V by 2 bases; bases with no gene match: 7. CDR3 length: 16 amino acids. The germline CDR1 and CDR2 sequences are SGHDT and YYEEEE. The DNA for the CDR3 is TGTGCCAGCAGCTTCCTCCCAGGGGGCGGCACCGGGGAGCTGTTTTTT. Translated, it gives CASSFLPGGGTGELFF.

The chain recombines TRBV6-1 with TRBJ1-2; weak D call: TRBD1 (5 bases). Germline loops: CDR1 MNHNS, CDR2 SASEGT. This CDR3 is 14 amino acids long. V lost 5 bases to trimming and J lost 4 bases, with 14 bases between them. Written as DNA, the CDR3 is TGTGCCAGCAGTCCGGGGGGGGAGGGCTATGGCTACACCTTC. Amino acid sequence: CASSPGGEGYGYTF.

V usage is TRBV9 and J usage is TRBJ2-2; 10 nucleotides line up with TRBD2. The CDR3 is 15 residues long. After removal of 1 base from V and 8 bases from J, the junction contained 5 bases not matched to a gene. CDR1 and CDR2 (germline): SGDLS, YYNGEE. The CDR3 nucleotides are TGTGCCAGCAGCGTAACGTCTAGCGGGGGAGGGGAGCTGTTTTTT. This translates into CASSVTSSGGGELFF. Supplemented by reference TRBV9 and TRBJ2-2, the full variable domain reads DSGVTQTPKHLITATGQRVTLRCSPRSGDLSVYWYQQSLDQGLQFLIQYYNGEERAKGNILERFSAQQFPDLHSELNLSSLELGDSALYFCASSVTSSGGGELFFGEGSRLTVL.

The chain has TRBV30 and TRBJ2-5, with 9 bases fitting TRBD2. The CDR3 contains 14 residues. CDR1 GTSNPN and CDR2 SVGIG come from the germline V gene (reference sequence). Germline trimming cut 1 base from V and 4 bases from J; bases unmatched to any gene: 4. This CDR3 reads CAWSGGSGGETQYF. In nucleotides, the CDR3 is TGTGCCTGGAGTGGGGGTAGCGGGGGAGAGACCCAGTACTTC.

This clone was seen only once. The gene calls are TRBV9 and TRBJ1-1; D unclear. V was pared by 4 bases and J by 8 bases, with 12 bases between. CDR3 length: 12 residues. Germline CDR1 SGDLS, CDR2 YYNGEE. CDR3 coding DNA: TGTGCCAGCAGCTTGGATCGGCCGGAAGCTTTCTTT. Its protein product is CASSLDRPEAFF.

The chain combines TRBV28 with TRBJ2-3; 10 bases match TRBD1. There are 17 residues in the CDR3. The ends lost 7 bases at V and 0 bases at J; junction bases unmatched: 10. The V gene's germline CDR1 is MDHEN and CDR2 SYDVKM. CDR3: CASNPGQGKFSTDTQYF. The CDR3 region has the DNA TGTGCCAGCAACCCGGGACAGGGGAAGTTTAGCACAGATACGCAGTATTTT.

The chain uses TRBV12-5 and TRBJ2-2, with 7 nucleotides matching TRBD1. The germline CDR1 and CDR2 sequences are LGHNT and FRNRAP. J gave up 6 bases and V 6 bases, and 7 bases lay outside the gene matches. CDR3 length: 14 residues. The CDR3 loop is CASGQGQLAGELFF. Written as DNA, the CDR3 is TGTGCTAGTGGCCAGGGACAGTTAGCCGGGGAGCTGTTTTTT.

CDR3 nucleotide sequence: TGCGCCAGCAGCTCGGACCCCGGGACCTCTCTCACTGAAGCTTTCTTT. Its protein is CASSSDPGTSLTEAFF. The chain combines TRBV5-1 with TRBJ1-1; a weak D match, TRBD1 (5 bases). With 3 bases removed from V and 4 bases from J, the gap between germline ends came to 19 bases. Per germline, CDR1 SGHRS and CDR2 YFSETQ. The CDR3 runs to 16 residues.

In its sample, this clone was seen a few times. The chain couples TRBV6-1 to TRBJ1-2, with D uncertain. The CDR3 totals 13 residues. The germline gives CDR1 MNHNS, CDR2 SASEGT. V was shortened by 2 bases and J by 4 bases, with 8 bases between the two germline ends. As DNA, the CDR3 is TGTGCCAGCAGTGAAAACAGCCCCTATGGCTACACCTTC. This gives the protein CASSENSPYGYTF.

This chain connects TRBV7-9 to TRBJ2-1; 7 positions match TRBD2. V lost 5 bases to trimming and J lost 0 bases; unmatched junction nucleotides: 10. This CDR3 spans 17 amino acids. Per the germline V gene, CDR1 is SEHNR and CDR2 is FQNEAQ (reference sequence). This CDR3 reads CASSLYKLAFSYNEQFF. CDR3 nucleotides: TGTGCCAGCAGCCTATACAAACTAGCGTTCTCCTACAATGAGCAGTTCTTC.

This clone has just a few counts. The chain joins TRBV5-1 to TRBJ1-6, with no clear D. This CDR3 is 14 amino acids long. Germline V CDR1 and CDR2: SGHRS, YFSETQ. V was shortened by 4 bases and J by 10 bases, with 15 bases between the two germline ends. The CDR3 protein is CASSLYLDKSPLHF. The CDR3 coding sequence is TGCGCCAGCAGCCTCTACCTAGACAAGTCACCCCTCCACTTT.

In its sample, this clone was seen a few times. The chain employs TRBV7-9 and TRBJ1-1, with D possibly matching TRBD1 (5 bases). Germline CDR1 reads SEHNR; CDR2 reads FQNEAQ (reference sequence). Between the trimmed V and J ends, which lost 3 bases and 4 bases, there was a span of 15 bases. CDR3 size: 15 residues. CDR3 bases: TGTGCCAGCAGCTTGTCGGATTTCGGGGGCACTGAAGCTTTCTTT. Its translation: CASSLSDFGGTEAFF.

The chain combines TRBV30 with TRBJ2-5; TRBD2 is a possible D gene (5 bases). The CDR3 totals 12 residues. Germline V gene data show CDR1 as GTSNPN and CDR2 as SVGIG (reference sequence). V lost 1 base and J 5 bases, leaving 8 bases between the germline ends. CDR3 amino acids: CAWSGTGETQYF. DNA of the CDR3: TGTGCCTGGAGTGGTACGGGGGAGACCCAGTACTTC.

This chain uses TRBV7-9 with TRBJ1-1; D gene uncertain. V was shortened by 10 bases and J by 1 base, with 16 bases between the two germline ends. Germline lookup yields CDR1 SEHNR and CDR2 FQNEAQ (reference sequence). CDR3 length equals 14 residues. The DNA of the CDR3 is TGTGCCAACACGGAAACAGCCCAGAACACTGAAGCTTTCTTT. Its protein product is CANTETAQNTEAFF. The whole variable domain, filled in from reference TRBV7-9 and TRBJ1-1, reads DTGVSQNPRHKITKRGQNVTFRCDPISEHNRLYWYRQTLGQGPEFLTYFQNEAQLEKSRLLSDRFSAERPKGSFSTLEIQRTEQGDSAMYLCANTETAQNTEAFFGQGTRLTVV.

V gene TRBV5-1 combines with J gene TRBJ1-1; D not resolved. Germline V CDR1 and CDR2: SGHRS, YFSETQ. V was cut by 5 bases and J by 5 bases, with 13 bases left in between. The CDR3 runs 13 residues. The chain's CDR3 is CASSGLDGTEAFF. The CDR3, as DNA: TGCGCCAGCAGTGGGCTCGATGGTACTGAAGCTTTCTTT.